The rows below give T cell receptor beta chains drawn from one sample of a study of blood T cells in healthy people across ages. TCRdb passed the 5' RACE reads through MiXCR, listing each CDR3 protein once. The sample contains fewer than 800,000 distinct CDR3 sequences, about 30% of which appear only once. Source material: blood. The receptors originated from a woman aged 80 or over in good health. The CDR3 runs from the conserved cysteine through the conserved F or W. The D gene is left open where the match is weak. Size tells how often a clone was seen (once, few, many) or the class of an expanded clone, and some rows leave it out.

D gene	V gene	clone size	J gene	CDR3 protein	CDR3 DNA
TRBD1	TRBV7-9	few	TRBJ1-5	CASSPGGAYSNQPQHF	TGTGCCAGCAGCCCAGGGGGGGCTTATAGCAATCAGCCCCAGCATTTT
TRBD2	TRBV4-3	few	TRBJ2-7	CASSRRLAGGQGVQYF	TGCGCCAGCAGCCGCCGACTAGCGGGGGGCCAAGGGGTACAGTACTTC
NA	TRBV12-3/TRBV12-4	NA	TRBJ1-6	CASSLRGVGNSPLHF	TGTGCCAGCAGTCTCCGTGGGGTGGGGAATTCACCCCTCCACTTT
NA	TRBV6-2/TRBV6-3	many	TRBJ2-3	CASSPRALRVGPDTQYF	TGTGCCAGCAGTCCCCGAGCCCTCAGGGTGGGTCCAGATACGCAGTATTTT
NA	TRBV12-5	NA	TRBJ2-1	CASGTSMRYNEQFF	TGTGCTAGTGGTACCTCTATGCGGTACAATGAGCAGTTCTTC
NA	TRBV18	NA	TRBJ2-7	CASSPAWDSYEQYF	TGTGCCAGCTCACCAGCCTGGGACTCCTACGAGCAGTACTTC
NA	TRBV7-2	many	TRBJ2-3	CASSPKRLELSQYF	TGTGCCAGCAGCCCAAAGCGCCTCGAGTTATCGCAGTATTTT
TRBD2	TRBV28	many	TRBJ2-1	CASSFSAGLGTLYNEQFF	TGTGCCAGCAGTTTCTCAGCGGGGTTAGGGACTTTGTACAATGAGCAGTTCTTC
NA	TRBV2	few	TRBJ1-4	CASSPKTGYNEKLFF	TGTGCCAGCAGCCCTAAGACAGGCTATAATGAAAAACTGTTTTTT
NA	TRBV6-1	few	TRBJ1-1	CASSDWGLMNTEAFF	TGTGCCAGCAGTGATTGGGGACTGATGAACACTGAAGCTTTCTTT
TRBD2	TRBV6-6	NA	TRBJ2-1	CASSYSGLAGIYNEQFF	TGTGCCAGCAGTTACTCGGGACTAGCGGGGATCTACAATGAGCAGTTCTTC
TRBD2	TRBV6-1	many	TRBJ2-3	CASSPFPGRATSDTQYF	TGTGCCAGCAGCCCATTCCCAGGGAGGGCTACGTCAGATACGCAGTATTTT
NA	TRBV6-1	few	TRBJ1-1	CASSESGVPEAFF	TGTGCCAGCAGTGAAAGCGGGGTCCCTGAAGCTTTCTTT
TRBD1	TRBV12-3/TRBV12-4	few	TRBJ2-2	CASSLDGTGDTGELFF	TGTGCCAGCAGTTTAGATGGGACAGGGGACACCGGGGAGCTGTTTTTT
TRBD2	TRBV7-2	NA	TRBJ2-7	CASSPRDYPPYEQYF	TGTGCCAGCAGCCCACGGGACTACCCTCCCTACGAGCAGTACTTC
TRBD1	TRBV19	NA	TRBJ2-1	CASSPQGASDEQFF	TGTGCCAGTAGCCCACAGGGGGCGAGCGACGAGCAGTTCTTC
NA	TRBV6-5	NA	TRBJ1-2	CASSYSSDSNYGYTF	TGTGCCAGCAGTTACTCGAGTGACAGTAACTATGGCTACACCTTC
TRBD1	TRBV2	many	TRBJ2-4	CASSDFRTGLDKNIQYF	TGTGCCAGCAGTGATTTCCGGACAGGGTTGGACAAAAACATTCAGTACTTC
NA	TRBV6-2/TRBV6-3	NA	TRBJ1-1	CASSETGRNTEAFF	TGTGCCAGCAGCGAGACGGGAAGGAACACTGAAGCTTTCTTT
NA	TRBV9	many	TRBJ2-1	CASSVVGRSSYNEQFF	TGTGCCAGCAGCGTAGTGGGCAGAAGCTCCTACAATGAGCAGTTCTTC
TRBD1	TRBV27	many	TRBJ2-7	CASTTWTGGHYEQYF	TGTGCCAGCACCACTTGGACAGGGGGTCACTACGAGCAGTACTTC
NA	TRBV2	few	TRBJ1-6	CASSERQASSYNSPLHF	TGTGCCAGCAGTGAACGGCAGGCGAGCTCCTATAATTCACCCCTCCACTTT
NA	TRBV7-9	few	TRBJ2-2	CASSLVLQGGTGELFF	TGTGCCAGCAGCTTAGTTTTGCAGGGCGGCACCGGGGAGCTGTTTTTT
NA	TRBV6-2/TRBV6-3	NA	TRBJ1-5	CASRDGLGQPQHF	TGTGCCAGTAGGGATGGTCTAGGACAGCCCCAGCATTTT
NA	TRBV27	few	TRBJ1-1	CASSLSRLGEAFF	TGTGCCAGCAGTTTATCCCGCCTTGGGGAAGCTTTCTTT
NA	TRBV18	NA	TRBJ2-4	CASSLKGGQGKAKNIQYF	TGTGCCAGCTCACTCAAGGGGGGTCAGGGGAAAGCCAAAAACATTCAGTACTTC
NA	TRBV7-9	NA	TRBJ1-1	CASSFANTEAFF	TGTGCCAGCAGCTTTGCGAACACTGAAGCTTTCTTT
TRBD2	TRBV6-1	many	TRBJ2-7	CASSARGVFYEQYF	TGTGCCAGCAGTGCCCGGGGGGTTTTCTACGAGCAGTACTTC
NA	TRBV13	few	TRBJ2-2	CASSVTDTGELFF	TGTGCCAGCAGCGTGACAGACACCGGGGAGCTGTTTTTT
NA	TRBV10-3	NA	TRBJ1-1	CAISSGRTEAFF	TGTGCCATCAGTTCAGGGAGGACTGAAGCTTTCTTT
TRBD1	TRBV20-1	many	TRBJ2-1	CSAGGTYNEQFF	TGCAGCGCAGGGGGAACCTACAATGAGCAGTTCTTC
TRBD2	TRBV7-2	many	TRBJ2-1	CASSFSGGHNEQFF	TGTGCCAGCAGCTTTAGCGGGGGACACAATGAGCAGTTCTTC